The source of this TCR beta chain is a study of T cells in Graves' hyperthyroidism and ophthalmopathy. Study-level information: Peripheral blood draws took place at initial diagnosis, ahead of any treatment.

Study results and caveats: Most clonotypes expanded in the thyroid (above 0.001) were also present in blood.

The CDR3 consists of 16 residues. Losses at the gene ends were 6 bases for V and 3 bases for J; bases not matched to a gene: 12. Germline assignment: CDR1 MNHNS and CDR2 SASEGT. Amplified TCR beta CDR3 regions came from RNA transcripts. RT-PCR in the first round (using the HTBI primer set) targeted the TCR CDR3. TCRdb ran MiXCR on the multiplex PCR reads and lists one entry per CDR3 protein. The sample has approximately 400,000 distinct CDR3 sequences, 15% to 18% seen once; the top ten hold roughly 13%. This clonotype came up many times. Its antigen is still unknown. Those patients with uncontrolled infection, other autoimmune disease, pregnancy or lactation were excluded. The PBMCs were sourced from fresh peripheral blood (less than 11 ml).

Sequences were obtained from blood. The sequence was collected from a woman younger than 35 with Graves' hyperthyroidism. The chain employs TRBV6-1 and TRBJ1-2; 8 positions agree with TRBD1. The CDR3 region is CASRGDRSFPYYGYTF. CDR3 in DNA: TGTGCCAGCAGAGGGGACAGGAGCTTCCCTTACTATGGCTACACCTTC.